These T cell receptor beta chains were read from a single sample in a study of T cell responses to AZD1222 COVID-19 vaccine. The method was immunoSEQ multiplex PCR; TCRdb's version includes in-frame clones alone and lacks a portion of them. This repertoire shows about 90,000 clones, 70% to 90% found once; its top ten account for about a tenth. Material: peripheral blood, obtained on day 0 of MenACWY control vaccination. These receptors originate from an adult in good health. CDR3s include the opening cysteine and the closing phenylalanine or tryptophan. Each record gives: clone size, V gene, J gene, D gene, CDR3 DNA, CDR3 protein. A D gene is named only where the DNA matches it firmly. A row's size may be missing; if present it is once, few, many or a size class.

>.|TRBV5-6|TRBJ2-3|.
TGTGCCAGCAGCTTCCCGGGCACAGATACGCAGTATTTT
CASSFPGTDTQYF
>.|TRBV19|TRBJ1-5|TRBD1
TGTGCCAGTAGTATAGATCTATCGACAGGGGTCCCCAATCAGCCCCAGCATTTT
CASSIDLSTGVPNQPQHF
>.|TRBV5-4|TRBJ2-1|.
TGTGCCAGCAGGCGGGACAGCTCCTACAATGAGCAGTTCTTC
CASRRDSSYNEQFF
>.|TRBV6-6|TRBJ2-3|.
TGTGCCAGCAGTCCCGCTAGCGAGGATACGCAGTATTTT
CASSPASEDTQYF
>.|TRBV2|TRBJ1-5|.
TGTGCCAGTGAAGGTACCAGCAATCAGCCCCAGCATTTT
CASEGTSNQPQHF
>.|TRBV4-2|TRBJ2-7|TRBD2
TGTGCCAGCAGTTTCGAGCGGGGGGACGAGCAGTACTTC
CASSFERGDEQYF
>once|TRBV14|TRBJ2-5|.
TGTGCCAGCAGCCAGATCGGGGCACGAGAGACCCAGTACTTC
CASSQIGARETQYF
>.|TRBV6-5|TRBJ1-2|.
TGTGCCAGCAGTTACTCTCCAGCTTATGGCTACACCTTC
CASSYSPAYGYTF
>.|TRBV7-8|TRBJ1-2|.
TGTGCCAGCAGCTCAGGGGAGAACTATGGCTACACCTTC
CASSSGENYGYTF
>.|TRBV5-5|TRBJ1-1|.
TGTGCCAGCAGCTTGGTTGGGGGCCGGGAGACTGAAGCTTTCTTT
CASSLVGGRETEAFF
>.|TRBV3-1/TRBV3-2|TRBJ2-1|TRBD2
TGTGCCAGCAGCCACCTTAGCGGGGGACAGTTCTTC
CASSHLSGGQFF
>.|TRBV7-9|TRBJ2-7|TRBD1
TGTGCCAGCAGCCCCACCGGGACAGGGGGCTACGAGCAGTACTTC
CASSPTGTGGYEQYF
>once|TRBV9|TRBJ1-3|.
TGTGCCAGCAGCTCGAAGGCTGGAAACACCATATATTTT
CASSSKAGNTIYF
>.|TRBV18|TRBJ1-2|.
TGTGCCAGCTCACCCGGGACACTCACGAACTATGGCTACACCTTC
CASSPGTLTNYGYTF
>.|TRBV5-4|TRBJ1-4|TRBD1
TGTGCCAGCAGCTCTAGGGACAGGTTGAATGAAAAACTGTTTTTT
CASSSRDRLNEKLFF
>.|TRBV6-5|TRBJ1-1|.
TGTGCCAGTGCCGAGGGCACTGAAGCTTTCTTT
CASAEGTEAFF
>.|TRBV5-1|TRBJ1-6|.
TGCGCCAGCAGCTTGGAGGCAGCGGGTAATTCACCCCTCCACTTT
CASSLEAAGNSPLHF
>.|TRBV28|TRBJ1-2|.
TGTGCCAGCAGTTTAAAGGCAGGAGTCTATGGCTACACCTTC
CASSLKAGVYGYTF
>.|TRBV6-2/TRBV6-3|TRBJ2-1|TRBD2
TGTGCCAGCAGTTCCGGTGAGCGGGGCTCCTACAATGAGCAGTTCTTC
CASSSGERGSYNEQFF
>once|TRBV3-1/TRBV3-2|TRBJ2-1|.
TGTGCCAGCAGCCAAATCGCCTACAATGAGCAGTTCTTC
CASSQIAYNEQFF
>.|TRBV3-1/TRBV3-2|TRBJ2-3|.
TGTGCCAGCAGCCAAGATGGGGCTAACAGAGATACGCAGTATTTT
CASSQDGANRDTQYF
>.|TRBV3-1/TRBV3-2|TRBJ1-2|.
TGTGCCAGCAGCCAAGTAACAGCAGTAAATGGCTACACCTTC
CASSQVTAVNGYTF
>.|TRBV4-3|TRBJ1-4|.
TGCGCCAGCAGCCCGGGGACCGAGGCAACTAATGAAAAACTGTTTTTT
CASSPGTEATNEKLFF
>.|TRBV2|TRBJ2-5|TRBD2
TGTGCCAGCAGATCTTCGGGGGGTAGAGAGACCCAGTACTTC
CASRSSGGRETQYF
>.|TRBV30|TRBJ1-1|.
TGTGCCTGGGTGGGGGGGCTGAACACTGAAGCTTTCTTT
CAWVGGLNTEAFF
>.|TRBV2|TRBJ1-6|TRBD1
TGTGCCAGCAGTGCTAACAGGGGGAATTCACCCCTCCACTTT
CASSANRGNSPLHF
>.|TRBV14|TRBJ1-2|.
TGTGCCAGCAGCCAAGCTCCCTCTTATGGCTACACCTTC
CASSQAPSYGYTF
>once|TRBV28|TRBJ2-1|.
TGTGCCAGCAGTTTAGTCAGGAGCTCCTACAATGAGCAGTTCTTC
CASSLVRSSYNEQFF
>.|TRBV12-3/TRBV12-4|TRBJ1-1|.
TGTGCCAGCAGTTTAGCAGGGGACACTGAAGCTTTCTTT
CASSLAGDTEAFF
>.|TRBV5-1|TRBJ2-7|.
TGCGCCAGCAGCATACAGGGCGACGAGCAGTACTTC
CASSIQGDEQYF
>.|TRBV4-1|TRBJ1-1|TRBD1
TGCGCCAGCAGCCAAATTCTGGACAGGGGATTTAGGGACACTGAAGCTTTCTTT
CASSQILDRGFRDTEAFF
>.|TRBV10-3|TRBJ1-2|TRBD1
TGTGCCATCAGTGGGGACAGCTATGGCTACACCTTC
CAISGDSYGYTF
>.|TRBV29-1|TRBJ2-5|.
TGCAGCGTCGATAAGGGGGATCAGAAAGAGACCCAGTACTTC
CSVDKGDQKETQYF
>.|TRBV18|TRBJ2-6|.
TGTGCCAGCTCACGAGCCCCAGGGGCAGATCTTAGCTCTGGGGCCAACGTCCTGACTTTC
CASSRAPGADLSSGANVLTF
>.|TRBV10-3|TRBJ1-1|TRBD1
TGTGCCATCAGTGAGTCGGGACAGGGGAACACTGAAGCTTTCTTT
CAISESGQGNTEAFF
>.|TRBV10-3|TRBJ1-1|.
TGTGCCATCGTGGGCGAGGGGACTGAAGCTTTCTTT
CAIVGEGTEAFF
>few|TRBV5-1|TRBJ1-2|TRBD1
TGCGCCAGCAGCTTGGGAACAGGGGGCGCCTATGGCTACACCTTC
CASSLGTGGAYGYTF
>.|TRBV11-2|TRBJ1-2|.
TGTGCCAGCAGCTTTCGGTATGGCTACACCTTC
CASSFRYGYTF
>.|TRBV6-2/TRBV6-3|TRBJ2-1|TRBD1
TGTGCCAGCAGTTATAGTCCCGGGACAGGGGTTTACAATGAGCAGTTCTTC
CASSYSPGTGVYNEQFF
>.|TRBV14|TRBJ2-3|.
TGTGCCAGCAGCCAACGGGAACGCACAGATACGCAGTATTTT
CASSQRERTDTQYF
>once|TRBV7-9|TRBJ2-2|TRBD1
TGTGCCAGCAGCTTCCCAGGGACAGGGGCAAACACCGGGGAGCTGTTTTTT
CASSFPGTGANTGELFF
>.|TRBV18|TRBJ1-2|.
TGTGCCAGCTCACCTCAACCCGACACACATGGCTACACCTTC
CASSPQPDTHGYTF
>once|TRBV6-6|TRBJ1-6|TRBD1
TGTGCCAGCAGGGACAGGGGTTGGAATTCACCCCTCCACTTT
CASRDRGWNSPLHF
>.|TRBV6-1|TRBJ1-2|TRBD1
TGTGCCAGCAGTGAATTCGGGGACAGGGGGCTAGGTGGCTACACCTTC
CASSEFGDRGLGGYTF